This T cell receptor (beta chain) derives from a study of PD-1 blockade in classical Hodgkin lymphoma. Whole-study context: Nivolumab dosed at 3 mg/kg went to patients intravenously every 2 weeks. General observations from the study: Newly diagnosed patients and complete responders had comparable diversity at baseline.

Remarks on this clone: Its target is unknown.

CDR1 is GTSNPN, CDR2 SVGIG, per germline (reference sequence). Deletions cut 0 bases from V and 5 bases from J, with 13 bases between. The CDR3 runs to 15 residues. Libraries were prepared by immunoSEQ multiplex PCR; TCRdb keeps only in-frame clonotypes and omits some of them. This table has over 70,000 clones, roughly nine tenths appearing once. Time point given: cycle 4 day 1 (C4D1), after five to seven weeks of nivolumab. There was relapse after autologous stem cell transplantation in every patient, and there was variation in brentuximab vedotin exposure. This TCR was recovered from a human donor with classical Hodgkin lymphoma. This sequence joins TRBV30 and TRBJ1-4; D may be TRBD1 (5 bases). Sequenced here: peripheral blood mononuclear cells (PBMCs), sampled before the fourth cycle of nivolumab. The CDR3 spells CAWSVGAALNEKLFF. The CDR3 bases are TGTGCCTGGAGTGTAGGGGCAGCCTTGAATGAAAAACTGTTTTTT.